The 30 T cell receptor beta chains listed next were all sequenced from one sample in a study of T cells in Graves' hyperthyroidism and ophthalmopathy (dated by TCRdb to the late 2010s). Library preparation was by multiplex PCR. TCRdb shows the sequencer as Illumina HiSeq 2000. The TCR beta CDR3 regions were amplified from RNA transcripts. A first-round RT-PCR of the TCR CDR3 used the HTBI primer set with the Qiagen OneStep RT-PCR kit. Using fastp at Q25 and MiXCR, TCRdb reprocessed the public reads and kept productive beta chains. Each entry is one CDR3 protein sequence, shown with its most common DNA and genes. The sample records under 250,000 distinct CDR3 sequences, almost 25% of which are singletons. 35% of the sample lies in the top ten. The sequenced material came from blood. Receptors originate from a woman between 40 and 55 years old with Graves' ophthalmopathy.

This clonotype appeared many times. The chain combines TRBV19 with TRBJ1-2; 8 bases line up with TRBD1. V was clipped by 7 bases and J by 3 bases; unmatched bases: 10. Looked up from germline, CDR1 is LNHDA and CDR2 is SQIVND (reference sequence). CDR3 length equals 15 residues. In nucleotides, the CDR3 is TGTGCCAGTATGGGGTGGGACAGGCACTACTATGGCTACACCTTC. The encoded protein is CASMGWDRHYYGYTF.

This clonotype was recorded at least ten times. The chain's CDR3 is CASSPGQGRSTEAFF. CDR3 coding DNA: TGTGCCAGCAGTCCGGGACAGGGGCGATCCACTGAAGCTTTCTTT. The rearrangement joins TRBV27 to TRBJ1-1; the match to TRBD1 covers 10 bases. The germline gives CDR1 MNHEY, CDR2 SMNVEV (reference sequence). The V gene end was trimmed by 5 bases and the J gene end by 4 bases; junction bases not matched to a gene: 7. This CDR3 has 15 amino acids.

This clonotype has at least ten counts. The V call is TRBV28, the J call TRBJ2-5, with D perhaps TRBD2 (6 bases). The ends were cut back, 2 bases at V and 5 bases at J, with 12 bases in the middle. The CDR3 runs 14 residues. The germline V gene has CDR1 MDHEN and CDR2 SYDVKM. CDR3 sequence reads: CASSLAGIRETQYF. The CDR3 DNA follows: TGTGCCAGCAGTTTAGCGGGAATAAGGGAGACCCAGTACTTC.

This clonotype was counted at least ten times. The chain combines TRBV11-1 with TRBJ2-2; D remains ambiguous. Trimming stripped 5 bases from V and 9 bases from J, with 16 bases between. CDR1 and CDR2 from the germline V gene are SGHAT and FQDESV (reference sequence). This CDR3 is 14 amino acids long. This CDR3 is CASSRGPALRELFF. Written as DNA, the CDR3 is TGTGCCAGCAGCCGCGGACCTGCTCTCCGGGAGCTGTTTTTT.

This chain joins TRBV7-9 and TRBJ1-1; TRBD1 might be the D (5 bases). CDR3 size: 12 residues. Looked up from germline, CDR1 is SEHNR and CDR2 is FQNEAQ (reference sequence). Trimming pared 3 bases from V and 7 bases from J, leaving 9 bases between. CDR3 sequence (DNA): TGTGCCAGCAGCTTGGAAGACAGTGAAGCTTTCTTT. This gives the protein CASSLEDSEAFF.

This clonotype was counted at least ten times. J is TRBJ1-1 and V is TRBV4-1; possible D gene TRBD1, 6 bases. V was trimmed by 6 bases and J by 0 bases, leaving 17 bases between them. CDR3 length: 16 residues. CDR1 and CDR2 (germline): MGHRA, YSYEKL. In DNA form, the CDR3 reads TGCGCCAGCAGTCGCGGGGGCGCGTTGGTGAACACTGAAGCTTTCTTT. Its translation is CASSRGGALVNTEAFF.

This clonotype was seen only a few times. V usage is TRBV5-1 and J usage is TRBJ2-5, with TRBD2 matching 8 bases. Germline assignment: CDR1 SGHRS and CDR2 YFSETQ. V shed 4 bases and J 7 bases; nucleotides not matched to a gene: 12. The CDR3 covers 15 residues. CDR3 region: CASSPAGTRGATQYF. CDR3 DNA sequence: TGCGCCAGCAGCCCCGCCGGGACTAGGGGGGCGACCCAGTACTTC.

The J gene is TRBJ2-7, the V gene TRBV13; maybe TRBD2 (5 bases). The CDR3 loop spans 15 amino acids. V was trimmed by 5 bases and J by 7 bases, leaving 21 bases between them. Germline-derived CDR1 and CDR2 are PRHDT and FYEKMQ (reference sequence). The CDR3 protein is CASSPRPTLTGEQYF. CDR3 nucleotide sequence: TGTGCCAGCAGCCCCCGCCCGACACTCACGGGGGAGCAGTACTTC.

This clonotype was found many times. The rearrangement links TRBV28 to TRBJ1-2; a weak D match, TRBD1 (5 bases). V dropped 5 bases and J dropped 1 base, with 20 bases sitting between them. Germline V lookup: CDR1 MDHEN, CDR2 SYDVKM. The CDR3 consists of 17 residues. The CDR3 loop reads CASSGRGGRPNNYGYTF. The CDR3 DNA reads TGTGCCAGCAGTGGTCGGGGGGGTCGGCCTAATAACTATGGCTACACCTTC.

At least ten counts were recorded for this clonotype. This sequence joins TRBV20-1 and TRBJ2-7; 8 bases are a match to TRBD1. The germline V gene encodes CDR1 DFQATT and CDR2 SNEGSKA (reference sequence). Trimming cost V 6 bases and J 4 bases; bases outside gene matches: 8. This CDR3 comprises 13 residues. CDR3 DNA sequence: TGCAGTGCCCTAGGGGACAGGAGTTACGAGCAGTACTTC. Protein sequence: CSALGDRSYEQYF.

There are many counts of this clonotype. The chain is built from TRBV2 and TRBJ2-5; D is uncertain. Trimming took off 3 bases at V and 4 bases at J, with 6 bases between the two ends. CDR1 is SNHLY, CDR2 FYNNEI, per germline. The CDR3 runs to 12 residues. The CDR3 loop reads CASSDVGETQYF. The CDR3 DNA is TGTGCCAGCAGTGACGTGGGAGAGACCCAGTACTTC.

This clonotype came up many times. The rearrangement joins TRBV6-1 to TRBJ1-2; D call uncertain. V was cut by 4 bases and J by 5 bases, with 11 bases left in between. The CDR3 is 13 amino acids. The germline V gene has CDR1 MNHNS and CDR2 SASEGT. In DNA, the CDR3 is TGTGCCAGCAGTGGGGCCACCGCTTATGGCTACACCTTC. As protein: CASSGATAYGYTF.

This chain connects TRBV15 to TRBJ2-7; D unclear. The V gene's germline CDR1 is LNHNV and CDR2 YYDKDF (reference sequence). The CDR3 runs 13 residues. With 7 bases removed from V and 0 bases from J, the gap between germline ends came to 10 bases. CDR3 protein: CATTSGSSYEQYF. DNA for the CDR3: TGTGCCACCACGTCCGGAAGCTCCTACGAGCAGTACTTC.

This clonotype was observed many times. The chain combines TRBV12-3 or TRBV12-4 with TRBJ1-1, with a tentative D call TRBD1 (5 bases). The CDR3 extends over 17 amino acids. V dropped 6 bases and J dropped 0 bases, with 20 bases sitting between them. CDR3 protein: CASSFLTGTGMNTEAFF. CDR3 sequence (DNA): TGTGCCAGCAGCTTTCTAACCGGGACCGGGATGAACACTGAAGCTTTCTTT.

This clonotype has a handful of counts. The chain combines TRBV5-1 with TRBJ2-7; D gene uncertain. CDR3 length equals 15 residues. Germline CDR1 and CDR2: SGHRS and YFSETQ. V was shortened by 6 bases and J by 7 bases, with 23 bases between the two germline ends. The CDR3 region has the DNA TGCGCCAGCAATCTGCTCTTTCCGTCCGGGCAGGAGCAGTACTTC. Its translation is CASNLLFPSGQEQYF. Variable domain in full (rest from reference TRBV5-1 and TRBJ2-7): KAGVTQTPRYLIKTRGQQVTLSCSPISGHRSVSWYQQTPGQGLQFLFEYFSETQRNKGNFPGRFSGRQFSNSRSEMNVSTLELGDSALYLCASNLLFPSGQEQYFGPGTRLTVT.

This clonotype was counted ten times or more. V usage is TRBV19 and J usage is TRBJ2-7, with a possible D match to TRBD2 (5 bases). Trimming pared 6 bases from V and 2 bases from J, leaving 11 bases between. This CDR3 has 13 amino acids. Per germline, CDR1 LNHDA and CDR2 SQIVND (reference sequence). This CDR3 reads CASSREGAYEQYF. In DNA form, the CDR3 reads TGTGCCAGTAGCCGCGAGGGCGCCTACGAGCAGTACTTC.

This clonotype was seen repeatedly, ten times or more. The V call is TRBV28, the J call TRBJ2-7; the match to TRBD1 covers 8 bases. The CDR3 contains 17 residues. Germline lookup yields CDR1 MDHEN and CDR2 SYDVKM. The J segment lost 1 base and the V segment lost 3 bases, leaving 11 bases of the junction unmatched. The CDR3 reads CASSLGDRFLGSYEQYF. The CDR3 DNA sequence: TGTGCCAGCAGTTTGGGGGACAGGTTTTTAGGTTCCTACGAGCAGTACTTC.

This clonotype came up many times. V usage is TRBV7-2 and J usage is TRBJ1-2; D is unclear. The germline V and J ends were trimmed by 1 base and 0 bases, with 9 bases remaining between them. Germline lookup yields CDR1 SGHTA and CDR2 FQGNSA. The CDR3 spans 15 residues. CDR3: CASSLVGVTNYGYTF. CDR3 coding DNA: TGTGCCAGCAGCTTAGTCGGGGTTACTAACTATGGCTACACCTTC.

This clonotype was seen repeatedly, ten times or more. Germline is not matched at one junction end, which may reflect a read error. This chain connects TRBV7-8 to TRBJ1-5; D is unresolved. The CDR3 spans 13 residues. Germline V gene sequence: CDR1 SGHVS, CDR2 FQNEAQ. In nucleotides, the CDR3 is TGTACCAGCAGCTTTCAGGACAATCAGCCCCAGCATTTT. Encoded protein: CTSSFQDNQPQHF. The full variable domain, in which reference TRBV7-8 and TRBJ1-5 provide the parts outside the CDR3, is GAGVSQSPRYKVAKRGQDVALRCDPISGHVSLFWYQQALGQGPEFLTYFQNEAQLDKSGLPSDRFFAERPEGSVSTLKIQRTQQEDSAVYLCTSSFQDNQPQHFGDGTRLSIL.

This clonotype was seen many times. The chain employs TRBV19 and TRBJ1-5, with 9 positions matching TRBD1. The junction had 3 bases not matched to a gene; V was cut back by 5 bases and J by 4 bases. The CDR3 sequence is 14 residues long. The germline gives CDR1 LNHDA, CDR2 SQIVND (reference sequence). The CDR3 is CASSLQGANQPQHF. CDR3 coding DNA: TGTGCCAGTAGTTTACAGGGGGCAAATCAGCCCCAGCATTTT.

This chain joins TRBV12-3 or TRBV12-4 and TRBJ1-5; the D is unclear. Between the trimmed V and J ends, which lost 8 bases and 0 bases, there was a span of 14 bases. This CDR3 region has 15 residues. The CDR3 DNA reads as TGTGCCAGCGCCTCCGCGCCGATTAGCAATCAGCCCCAGCATTTT. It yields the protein CASASAPISNQPQHF.

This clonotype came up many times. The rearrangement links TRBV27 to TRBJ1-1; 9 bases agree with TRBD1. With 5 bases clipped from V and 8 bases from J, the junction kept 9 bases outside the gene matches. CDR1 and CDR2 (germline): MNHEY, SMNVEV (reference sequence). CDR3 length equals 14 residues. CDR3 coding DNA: TGTGCCAGCAGTCCAGGACAGGGGTCTAGAGAAGCTTTCTTT. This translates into CASSPGQGSREAFF.

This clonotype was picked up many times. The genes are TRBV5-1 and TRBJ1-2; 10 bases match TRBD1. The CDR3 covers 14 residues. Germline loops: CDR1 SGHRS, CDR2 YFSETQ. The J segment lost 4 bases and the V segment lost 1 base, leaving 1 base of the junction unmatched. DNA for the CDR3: TGCGCCAGCAGCTTGAGACAGGGGGCCTATGGCTACACCTTC. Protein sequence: CASSLRQGAYGYTF. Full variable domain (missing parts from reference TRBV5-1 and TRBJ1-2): KAGVTQTPRYLIKTRGQQVTLSCSPISGHRSVSWYQQTPGQGLQFLFEYFSETQRNKGNFPGRFSGRQFSNSRSEMNVSTLELGDSALYLCASSLRQGAYGYTFGSGTRLTVV.

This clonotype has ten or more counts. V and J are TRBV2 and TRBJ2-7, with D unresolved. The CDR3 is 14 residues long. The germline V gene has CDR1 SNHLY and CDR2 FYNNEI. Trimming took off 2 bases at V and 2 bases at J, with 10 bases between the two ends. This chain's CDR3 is CASSERTSTYEQYF. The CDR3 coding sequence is TGTGCCAGCAGTGAAAGGACCTCCACCTACGAGCAGTACTTC.

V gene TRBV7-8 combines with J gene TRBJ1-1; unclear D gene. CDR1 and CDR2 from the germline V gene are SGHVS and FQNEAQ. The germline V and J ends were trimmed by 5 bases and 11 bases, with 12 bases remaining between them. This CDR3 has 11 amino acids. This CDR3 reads CASSPTSSAFF. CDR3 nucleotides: TGTGCCAGCAGCCCAACTTCGAGCGCTTTCTTT.

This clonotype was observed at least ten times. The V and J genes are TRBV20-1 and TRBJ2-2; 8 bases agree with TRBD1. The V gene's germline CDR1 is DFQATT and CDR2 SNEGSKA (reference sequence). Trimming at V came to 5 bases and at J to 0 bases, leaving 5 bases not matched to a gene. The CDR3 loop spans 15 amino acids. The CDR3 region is CSAQPGQANTGELFF. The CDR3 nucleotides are TGCAGTGCTCAACCGGGACAGGCGAACACCGGGGAGCTGTTTTTT.

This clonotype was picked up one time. This CDR3 reads CASSEFRQSEAFF. The CDR3 nucleotides read TGTGCCAGCAGTGAATTCAGACAGTCTGAAGCTTTCTTT. This rearrangement joins TRBV6-1 to TRBJ1-1; possible D gene TRBD1, 5 bases. Trimming removed 2 bases at V and 6 bases at J, with 10 bases between. The CDR3 extends over 13 amino acids. Per the germline V gene, CDR1 is MNHNS and CDR2 is SASEGT.

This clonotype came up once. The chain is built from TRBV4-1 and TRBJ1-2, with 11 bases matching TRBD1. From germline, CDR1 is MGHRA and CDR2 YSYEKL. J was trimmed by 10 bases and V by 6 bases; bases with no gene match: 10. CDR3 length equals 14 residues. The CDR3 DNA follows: TGCGCCAGCAGTCGATTGCCGGGACAGGGGGACTACACCTTC. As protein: CASSRLPGQGDYTF.

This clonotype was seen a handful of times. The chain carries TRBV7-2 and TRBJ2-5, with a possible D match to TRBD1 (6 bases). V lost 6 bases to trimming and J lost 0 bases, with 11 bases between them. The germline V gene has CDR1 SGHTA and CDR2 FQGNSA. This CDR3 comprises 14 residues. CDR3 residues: CASSSGQNQETQYF. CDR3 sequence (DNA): TGTGCCAGCAGTTCCGGACAGAACCAAGAGACCCAGTACTTC.

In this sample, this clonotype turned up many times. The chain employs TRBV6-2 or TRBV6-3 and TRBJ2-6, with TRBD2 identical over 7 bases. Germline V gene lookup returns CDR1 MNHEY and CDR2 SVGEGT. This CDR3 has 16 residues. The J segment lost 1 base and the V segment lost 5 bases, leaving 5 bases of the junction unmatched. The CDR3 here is CASSPLGGSGANVLTF. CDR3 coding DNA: TGTGCCAGCAGTCCTCTGGGGGGGTCTGGGGCCAACGTCCTGACTTTC.